This T cell receptor (beta chain) comes out of a study of identical twins. Regarding the study as a whole: The degree of excess twin sharing was weaker in beta out-of-frame sequences.

This clonotype came up a few times. Its target is unknown. TCRdb recomputed calls from the 5' RACE reads with MiXCR, one row per CDR3 protein. This sample carries about 520,000 distinct CDR3 sequences, approximately 22% of them seen once, and the ten largest clones take 0.91%. V was clipped by 4 bases and J by 1 base, with 17 bases between them. There are 16 residues in the CDR3. Germline V CDR1 and CDR2: DFQATT, SNEGSKA (reference sequence). This sample was also put to use in a study of T cells expressing NK-cell markers.

This sequence joins TRBV20-1 and TRBJ1-3; TRBD1 is a possible D gene (5 bases). The sequencing sample was made of CD4+ T cells sorted from blood. This clonotype originated in a woman between 18 and 30 years old in good health. This chain's CDR3 is CSAIAAGRPSGNTIYF. The CDR3 region has the DNA TGCAGTGCTATAGCCGCGGGACGGCCATCTGGAAACACCATATATTTT.